In this sample, the clone carrying this TCR beta chain turned up a few times. The sample is drawn from a study of cytomegalovirus exposure and HLA in healthy donors. Use of 60 Vbeta and 13 Jbeta primers characterized the PCR. Data came from immunoSEQ multiplex PCR; TCRdb stores just in-frame clones and leaves some out. Of about 140,000 clones in the sample, about 80% are singletons; the top ten hold 1.4%. This CDR3 region has 14 residues. CDR1 is SGDLS and CDR2 is YYNGEE in the germline V gene. V dropped 2 bases and J dropped 3 bases, with 12 bases sitting between them. This clonotype was obtained from a man under 40 in good health and CMV-seropositive. The chain carries TRBV9 and TRBJ2-7; TRBD1 is a possible D gene (5 bases). Sequenced sample: PBMCs. The CDR3 region is CASSVGAGNYEQYF. The CDR3 DNA reads as TGTGCCAGCAGCGTTGGTGCAGGGAACTACGAGCAGTACTTC.